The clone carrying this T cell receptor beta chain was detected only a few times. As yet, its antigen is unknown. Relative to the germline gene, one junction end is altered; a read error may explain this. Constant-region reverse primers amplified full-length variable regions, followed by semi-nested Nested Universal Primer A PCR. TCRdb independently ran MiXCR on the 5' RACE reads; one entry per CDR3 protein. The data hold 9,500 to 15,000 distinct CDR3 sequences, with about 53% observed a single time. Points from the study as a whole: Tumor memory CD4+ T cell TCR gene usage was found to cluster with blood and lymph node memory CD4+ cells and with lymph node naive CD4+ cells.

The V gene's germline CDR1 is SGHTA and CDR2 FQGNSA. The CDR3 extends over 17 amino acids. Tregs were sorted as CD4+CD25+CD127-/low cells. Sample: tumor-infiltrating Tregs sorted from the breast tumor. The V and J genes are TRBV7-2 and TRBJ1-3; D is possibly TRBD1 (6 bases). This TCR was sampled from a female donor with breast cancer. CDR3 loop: CASSIRGTRDSGNTIYF. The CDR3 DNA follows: TGTGCCAGCAGCATCAGGGGTACAAGAGATTCTGGGAACACCATATATTTT.